The source of this T cell receptor (beta chain) is a study of human T cells and chemical hapten exposure. One entry per CDR3 protein, called by TCRdb with MiXCR from the RACE reads. The sample lists more than 150,000 distinct CDR3 sequences, more than 25% seen once, with approximately 3% in the top ten. The CDR3 spans 15 residues. Germline CDR1 and CDR2: MNHEY and SVGEGT. The V end was cut by 1 base, the J end by 4 bases, with 13 bases between. Time point in this sample: pre-sensitization, week 0. Treatment reported: therapeutic diphenylcyclopropenone sensitization with weekly scalp DPC. This chain uses TRBV6-2 or TRBV6-3 with TRBJ1-2; D ambiguous. This TCR was sampled from a woman aged 30 to 39 with alopecia areata. Some clones in this sample may be carry-over from other donors' samples. This specimen consisted of whole blood, obtained in connection with sensitization to the hapten diphenylcyclopropenone (DPC). CDR3 region: CASSYLSRSGYGYTF. DNA of the CDR3: TGTGCCAGCAGTTACTTATCGCGCTCGGGCTATGGCTACACCTTC.